This is a list of T cell receptor beta chains from one sample in a study of blood T cell repertoires in COVID-19. The protocol was immunoSEQ multiplex PCR, while the TCRdb copy is restricted to in-frame clones and leaves out a portion. The repertoire has approximately 100,000 clones, 85% to 90% of them found once; the top ten carry about 1%. Sequences were obtained from peripheral blood. The origin of the receptors is a human donor in a cohort sampled during active COVID-19. Each CDR3 is given without its conserved first and last residue.

>16|TRBV11-2
ASSLGQLQGASNQPQH
>14|TRBV3-1/TRBV3-2
ASSRRTSGDTDTQY
>13|TRBV6-4
ASSGLAGGSNEQF
>14|TRBV19
ASSIGVSGEGETQY
>13|TRBV5-1
ASSLTGQFTGELF
>10|TRBV6-2/TRBV6-3
ASSPDNRPQH
>12|TRBV6-2/TRBV6-3
ASSYTALGTEAF
>11|TRBV5-1
ASRASGLETQY
>11|TRBV6-6
ASSSTVNTEAF
>13|TRBV11-2
ASSLGQGWDYEQY
>16|TRBV9
ASSPHLVGGSSGNTIY
>11|TRBV5-6
ASSLGGGIGYT
>9|TRBV9
ASQNTGELF
>10|TRBV27
ASSTGGDTQY
>13|TRBV7-3
ASSLRQGNTGELF
>13|TRBV20-1
SASPDRGSTDTQY
>13|TRBV5-8
ASSRIRFSSYEQY
>12|TRBV27
ASSYAAGSYEQY
>12|TRBV28
ASSPTRLPYEQY
>11|TRBV19
ASSAPSDTEAF
>12|TRBV5-6
ASRLQGTHYEQY
>14|TRBV9
ASSPRLAGVTGELF
>11|TRBV7-9
ASSLAGAGEQF
>13|TRBV7-9
ASSSTGGPSGELF